This T cell receptor beta chain was profiled in a study of a mutant IDH1 vaccine in newly diagnosed glioma. Study-level background: Standard pretreatment was either radiotherapy, temozolomide, or, for most, radiochemotherapy with temozolomide. Visit V12 happened at week 35; visit V13 happened at week 47.

CDR3 size: 15 residues. V was trimmed by 3 bases and J by 2 bases, leaving 14 bases between them. Germline loops: CDR1 MGHRA, CDR2 YSYEKL. Sequencing was performed with immunoSEQ multiplex PCR; in TCRdb, only in-frame clones are kept and a portion is missing. Among roughly 43,000 clones listed, less than 85% were seen once. Remarks on this clone: Its cognate antigen is unknown.

Study-wide points: Vaccine-induced immune responses were detected in roughly 93% of patients.

The time point here: week 47, end of study. Vaccination comprised doses that each held 300 ug of mutant IDH1 20-mer peptide, plus topical imiquimod. There were new WHO grade 3 or 4 astrocytomas in the donors, and these were IDH1-mutant and ATRX-lost. J is TRBJ2-7 and V is TRBV4-1; D is undetermined. The sample was PBMCs, taken from a glioma patient whose treatment included an IDH1 peptide vaccine. This receptor was obtained from a man younger than 35 with glioma. Some clones in this sample may be carry-over from other donors' samples. In DNA form, the CDR3 reads TGCGCCAGCAGCCATGAGGCCACGTACCCCTACGAGCAGTACTTC. This gives the protein CASSHEATYPYEQYF.